The clone carrying this T cell receptor (beta chain) was detected a few times. Its antigen remains unknown. This sample was taken from a study of response to subunit inactivated influenza vaccine. Study conclusions and caveats: Every seasonal influenza vaccination brings in few new T cells, the authors suggested.

Trimming left V 6 bases short and J 6 bases short, with 20 bases between. The V gene's germline CDR1 is SQVTM and CDR2 ANQGSEA. This CDR3 has 15 residues. Via MiXCR, TCRdb re-called the RT-PCR reads, giving one row per CDR3 protein. This sample has a few hundred thousand distinct CDR3 sequences, with about 20% found just once. V and J are TRBV29-1 and TRBJ2-2; D unclear. This clonotype originated in a man in his fifties or sixties who received an inactivated influenza vaccine. The sequenced sample was PBMCs from blood, obtained 21 months after vaccination. The CDR3 loop reads CSVMLLASRAGELFF. The CDR3 DNA sequence: TGCAGCGTGATGTTACTGGCTAGTCGCGCCGGGGAGCTGTTTTTT.